This T cell receptor beta chain was retrieved from a study of blood T cell repertoires in COVID-19. The overall study: PBMCs, B-cell-depleted T cells, or T cells provided the cDNA or gDNA that made up the material.

The ends lost 5 bases at V and 2 bases at J; junction bases unmatched: 3. The CDR3 sequence is 15 residues long. CDR1 and CDR2 (germline): SGHTA, FQGNSA. Under the authors' procedure: Amplification from reference gene primers served as the basis for estimated nucleated cell counts. Produced via immunoSEQ multiplex PCR; TCRdb's table is partial and in-frame only. V, J and clone size reflect that table, while D and trimming were determined from the DNA. This sample has about 46,000 clones, with about 89% found just once. This receptor was taken from a man in his 60s with active or convalescent COVID-19. Specimen: peripheral blood. The chain has TRBV7-2 and TRBJ2-5; 12 bases align to TRBD2. CDR3 residues: CASSPGLAGQETQYF. For the CDR3, the DNA is TGTGCCAGCAGCCCCGGACTAGCGGGGCAAGAGACCCAGTACTTC. Based on the CDR3 plus reference TRBV7-2 and TRBJ2-5, the full variable domain is GAGVSQSPSNKVTEKGKDVELRCDPISGHTALYWYRQSLGQGLEFLIYFQGNSAPDKSGLPSDRFSAERTGGSVSTLTIQRTQQEDSAVYLCASSPGLAGQETQYFGPGTRLLVL.